This TCR beta chain was profiled in a study of cytomegalovirus exposure and HLA in healthy donors. The germline gives CDR1 SGHDT, CDR2 YYEEEE. The ends were cut back, 0 bases at V and 2 bases at J, with 7 bases in the middle. There are 14 residues in the CDR3. Whole-study findings and limits: Testing in vitro showed a few CMV-associated chains specific for CMV antigens. Cytomegalovirus association was listed for 170 or so TCR beta chains.

As to this clone: Its target is unknown.

The assay was immunoSEQ multiplex PCR, and TCRdb's table has in-frame clones only and misses some. The sample holds about 130,000 clones, roughly 95% seen once. This chain joins TRBV5-6 and TRBJ2-3; possible D gene TRBD2, 5 bases. Sequenced: PBMCs. The source is a man between 18 and 29 years old in good health and CMV-seronegative. The CDR3 sequence: CASSLERTTDTQYF. DNA for the CDR3: TGTGCCAGCAGCTTGGAGCGGACCACAGATACGCAGTATTTT.